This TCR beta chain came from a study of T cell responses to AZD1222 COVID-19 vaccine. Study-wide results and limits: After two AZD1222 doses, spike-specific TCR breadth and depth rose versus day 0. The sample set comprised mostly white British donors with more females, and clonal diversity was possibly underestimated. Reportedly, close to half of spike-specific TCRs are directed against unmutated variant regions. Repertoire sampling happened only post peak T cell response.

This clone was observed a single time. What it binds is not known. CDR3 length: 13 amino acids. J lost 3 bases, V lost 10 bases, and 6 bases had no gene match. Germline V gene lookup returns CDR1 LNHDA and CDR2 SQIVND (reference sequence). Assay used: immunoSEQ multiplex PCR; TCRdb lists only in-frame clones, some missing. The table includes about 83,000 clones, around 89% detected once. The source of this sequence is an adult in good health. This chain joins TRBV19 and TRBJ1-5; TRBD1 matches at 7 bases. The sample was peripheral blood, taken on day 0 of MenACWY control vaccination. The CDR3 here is CATADRDNQPQHF. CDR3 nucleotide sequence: TGTGCCACCGCCGACAGGGACAATCAGCCCCAGCATTTT.